These T cell receptor beta chains were read from a single sample in a study of tumor-infiltrating lymphocytes in localized non-small cell lung cancer. The method was immunoSEQ multiplex PCR; TCRdb's version includes in-frame clones alone and lacks a portion of them. The table has 15,000 to 20,000 clones, approximately 84% seen once. What was sequenced was lung tumor tissue. The receptor source for this set is a human donor with non-small cell lung cancer. CDR3s include the opening cysteine and the closing phenylalanine or tryptophan. D genes are given only for firm matches. Clone size is not always given. Where it is, it says once, few, many or a class for expanded clones.

NA once TRBJ2-3 TRBV5-1 TGCGCCAGCAGCCCTGGTGGGCCAGATACGCAGTATTTT CASSPGGPDTQYF
NA NA TRBJ2-2 TRBV6-4 TGTGCCAGCAGTGAGCAGGGCGGTGCCGGGGAGCTGTTTTTT CASSEQGGAGELFF
NA NA TRBJ2-7 TRBV28 TGTGCCAGCAGCCACGAGCCGTTTGGGTCCTACGAGCAGTACTTC CASSHEPFGSYEQYF
NA few TRBJ1-3 TRBV21-1 TGTGCCAGCAGCGGGAGGACGGGTGGAAACACCATATATTTT CASSGRTGGNTIYF
TRBD1 few TRBJ1-5 TRBV28 TGTGCCAGCAGCTCAGACAGGGGAAGGGATCAGCCCCAGCATTTT CASSSDRGRDQPQHF
NA once TRBJ1-2 TRBV5-6 TGTGCCAGCAGCTTGCAGGGGTTGGGCTATGGCTACACCTTC CASSLQGLGYGYTF
TRBD1 NA TRBJ1-5 TRBV18 TGTGCCAGCTCACCGGCCGGACAGGGCCATCAGCCCCAGCATTTT CASSPAGQGHQPQHF
NA NA TRBJ2-7 TRBV9 TGTGCCAGCAGCGTAGGGTTGGGATTAACCTACGAGCAGTACTTC CASSVGLGLTYEQYF
NA NA TRBJ1-1 TRBV28 TGTGCCAGCAGTTTGATTCTTGTGAACACTGAAGCTTTCTTT CASSLILVNTEAFF
TRBD2 NA TRBJ2-1 TRBV5-1 TGCGCCAGCAGCCTTGAGGCTAGCGGGAGGGCCTCCGAGCAGTTCTTC CASSLEASGRASEQFF
TRBD1 once TRBJ2-7 TRBV6-5 TGTGCCAGCAGTCTTGGACAGGTCTACGAGCAGTACTTC CASSLGQVYEQYF
TRBD1 few TRBJ2-2 TRBV28 TGTGCCAGCAGTTCGTACCGGGACAGCTTGACCGGGGAGCTGTTTTTT CASSSYRDSLTGELFF
NA NA TRBJ1-2 TRBV15 TGTGCCACCAGCAGCGTCTTGGGCCCCGTGAACTATGGCTACACCTTC CATSSVLGPVNYGYTF
TRBD1 NA TRBJ1-4 TRBV7-2 TGTGCCAGCAGCTCAGACGGACAGGGGGCAAAGGGTGAAAAACTGTTTTTT CASSSDGQGAKGEKLFF
NA NA TRBJ2-7 TRBV6-6 TGTGCCAGCAGTCCCCGCGGGTACGAGCAGTACTTC CASSPRGYEQYF
NA NA TRBJ2-3 TRBV19 TGTGCCAGTAGTATCAGGCAGGGGACGAGACCCACAGATACGCAGTATTTT CASSIRQGTRPTDTQYF
TRBD2 few TRBJ2-2 TRBV9 TGTGCCAGCAGCGTAGAGAGCGGGAAGACCGGGGAGCTGTTTTTT CASSVESGKTGELFF
TRBD1 NA TRBJ2-2 TRBV27 TGTGCCAGCAGTCTCGACAGGGGCGCCGGGGAGCTGTTTTTT CASSLDRGAGELFF
NA few TRBJ1-6 TRBV2 TGTGCCAGCAGTGAACAAAATTCACCCCTCCACTTT CASSEQNSPLHF
NA NA TRBJ2-3 TRBV29-1 TGCAGCGCGCAACCCGGGACGAACGGGGCAGATACGCAGTATTTT CSAQPGTNGADTQYF
TRBD2 NA TRBJ2-3 TRBV5-1 TGCGCCAGCAGGGGTGAACTAGCGGCGCAGTATTTT CASRGELAAQYF
NA medium-sized TRBJ1-2 TRBV19 TGTGCCAGTAGTGGCTTTTTGAGGAAAATTAACTATGGCTACACCTTC CASSGFLRKINYGYTF
TRBD2 NA TRBJ2-5 TRBV13 TGTGCCAGCAGCTTAGGAGGTAGCGGGGTGTTGGGCGAGACCCAGTACTTC CASSLGGSGVLGETQYF
TRBD1 NA TRBJ1-1 TRBV20-1 TGCAGTGCTAAGGGGGCCGCTGAAGCTTTCTTT CSAKGAAEAFF
TRBD1 NA TRBJ2-7 TRBV4-2 TGTGCCAGCAGCCAAGCGACAGGGGGCTACGAGCAGTACTTC CASSQATGGYEQYF
NA NA TRBJ1-2 TRBV6-1 TGTGCCAGCAGTGTACACTGGGAAGGAGAAACCTATGGCTACACCTTC CASSVHWEGETYGYTF
NA NA TRBJ2-3 TRBV10-3 TGTGCCATCAGTGAATCACTAGATACGCAGTATTTT CAISESLDTQYF
TRBD2 NA TRBJ2-7 TRBV27 TGTGCCAGCAGACCACTCTCGGTAAGCGGGATATGGTACGAGCAGTACTTC CASRPLSVSGIWYEQYF
NA NA TRBJ2-1 TRBV4-3 TGCGCCAGCAGCCAAGATAGGGCGGCACCCTACAATGAGCAGTTCTTC CASSQDRAAPYNEQFF
NA NA TRBJ2-7 TRBV5-4 TGTGCCAGCAGCTTGGACAGGGGCGGGAGAGAGCAGTACTTC CASSLDRGGREQYF
NA NA TRBJ1-2 TRBV7-2 TGTGCCAGCAGCTATGGCCATGGAGGCTACACCTTC CASSYGHGGYTF
NA few TRBJ2-3 TRBV21-1 TGTGCCAGCAGCGAACCCCCAGCGGGAGTCTTGACAGATACGCAGTATTTT CASSEPPAGVLTDTQYF
NA once TRBJ1-1 TRBV7-5 TGTGTCAGAAGCTTAGGCGATCGTGAGGAAATTGGCACTGAAGCTTTCTTT CVRSLGDREEIGTEAFF
TRBD1 NA TRBJ1-4 TRBV10-3 TGTGCCATCAGTGAACAGGGGGGAATCGAGAAACTGTTTTTT CAISEQGGIEKLFF
NA NA TRBJ1-1 TRBV2 TGTGCCAGTACGGGGCCGGCGAACACTGAAGCTTTCTTT CASTGPANTEAFF
TRBD1 few TRBJ1-2 TRBV2 TGTGCCAGCGCGACAGGGTTGGACTATGGCTACACCTTC CASATGLDYGYTF
NA NA TRBJ2-1 TRBV28 TGTGCCAGCAGTCCCATGAGCGGGCAGGGATCGGAGGGTGAGCAGTTCTTC CASSPMSGQGSEGEQFF
NA NA TRBJ2-7 TRBV27 TGTGCCAGCAGTTTTGGCCAAACCTACGAGCAGTACTTC CASSFGQTYEQYF
TRBD1 NA TRBJ2-1 TRBV11-3 TGTGCCAGCAGCTTAGGGACAGGGACCGATGAGCAGTTCTTC CASSLGTGTDEQFF
NA NA TRBJ1-2 TRBV6-1 TGTGCCAGCAGTGAAGCGGGGCGTTACGATGGCTACACCTTC CASSEAGRYDGYTF
NA NA TRBJ1-2 TRBV19 TGTGCCAGTCTGCTCGATGGTGGCTACACCTTC CASLLDGGYTF
TRBD2 NA TRBJ2-1 TRBV19 TGTGCCAGTAGTGACCTAGCGGGAGTCTACAATGAGCAGTTCTTC CASSDLAGVYNEQFF
NA NA TRBJ1-2 TRBV7-9 TGTGCCAGCGGAACGGGAGCTAACTATGGCTACACCTTC CASGTGANYGYTF
NA NA TRBJ2-6 TRBV10-3 TGTGCCATCAGTGAGACCCGGACAAGCTCTGGGGCCAACGTCCTGACTTTC CAISETRTSSGANVLTF
TRBD2 NA TRBJ2-1 TRBV9 TGTGCCAGCAGCTTCCGACTAGCGGGGGCCTTTGACGAGCAGTTCTTC CASSFRLAGAFDEQFF
NA once TRBJ1-1 TRBV11-1 TGTGCCAGCAGCTTAGGAGGGGGTATTACTGAAGCTTTCTTT CASSLGGGITEAFF
TRBD2 NA TRBJ2-3 TRBV18 TGTGCCAGCTCACCACTGGTCTTCGAGAGCGGGGGGTCCACAGATACGCAGTATTTT CASSPLVFESGGSTDTQYF
NA once TRBJ2-7 TRBV7-3 TGTGCCAGCGCCAACTACGAGCAGTACTTC CASANYEQYF
TRBD2 few TRBJ2-5 TRBV28 TGTGCCAGCAGTTTAAGCGGGAGAAGGCAAGAGACCCAGTACTTC CASSLSGRRQETQYF
TRBD1 NA TRBJ2-7 TRBV28 TGTGCCAGCAGTTTATGGGGACAGATTCAGTACTTC CASSLWGQIQYF
TRBD2 once TRBJ2-5 TRBV6-1 TGTGCCAGCAGTGAATTAGCGGGGGAGGAAGAGACCCAGTACTTC CASSELAGEEETQYF
NA NA TRBJ2-1 TRBV6-1 TGTGCCAGCAGTGAATCTTACTACAATGAGCAGTTCTTC CASSESYYNEQFF
NA NA TRBJ1-2 TRBV1 TGCACCAGCAGCCAATTGCAGGCCCCTAACTATGGCTACACCTTC CTSSQLQAPNYGYTF
TRBD2 few TRBJ2-7 TRBV9 TGTGCCAGCAGCGTACGGGGCGGGGGAAACGTCTACGAGCAGTACTTC CASSVRGGGNVYEQYF
NA NA TRBJ2-3 TRBV11-1 TGTGCCAGCAGCTTAATGGGGGGATCGCAGTATTTT CASSLMGGSQYF
NA NA TRBJ1-4 TRBV10-1 TGCGCCAGCAGTGATAAGGACAGCAGTAGACCGGAAAAACTGTTTTTT CASSDKDSSRPEKLFF
NA once TRBJ1-1 TRBV7-2 TGTGCCAGCAGTCGTCTAACAATGAACACTGAAGCTTTCTTT CASSRLTMNTEAFF